A single sample gave rise to the 25 T cell receptor beta chains below, sequenced in a study of T cells in Graves' hyperthyroidism and ophthalmopathy. Amplified regions were TCR beta CDR3 sequences from RNA transcripts. Initially, a first-round RT-PCR of the TCR CDR3 employed the HTBI primer set. From the multiplex PCR reads, TCRdb called clonotypes with MiXCR, one entry per CDR3 protein. The table records around 720,000 distinct CDR3 sequences, roughly a third of them present only once. Material for sequencing was blood. Receptors originate from a woman aged 35 to 49 with Graves' hyperthyroidism.

The chain has TRBV20-1 and TRBJ1-5, with a weak D call TRBD1 (6 bases). With 3 bases removed from V and 3 bases from J, the gap between germline ends came to 18 bases. The CDR3 runs to 16 residues. Germline V gene data show CDR1 as DFQATT and CDR2 as SNEGSKA (reference sequence). CDR3 nucleotide sequence: TGCAGTGCTAGGGCCAGACGTTACAGGGTCAATCAGCCCCAGCATTTT. Its translation is CSARARRYRVNQPQHF.

This clonotype turned up a few times. The chain links TRBV12-3 or TRBV12-4 to TRBJ2-6; D gene uncertain. With 7 bases removed from V and 0 bases from J, the gap between germline ends came to 10 bases. This CDR3 spans 15 amino acids. Here the CDR3 reads CASIAHLSGANVLTF. The DNA for the CDR3 is TGTGCCAGCATAGCTCATCTCTCTGGGGCCAACGTCCTGACTTTC.

This clonotype was detected many times. V usage is TRBV20-1 and J usage is TRBJ2-7; 8 bases align to TRBD2. The CDR3 sequence is 14 residues long. Germline V gives CDR1 DFQATT, CDR2 SNEGSKA (reference sequence). V trimming: 0 bases; J trimming: 3 bases; junction bases outside the gene matches: 4. CDR3 coding DNA: TGCAGTGCTAGAGATTCCCTAGCGGGCTACGAGCAGTACTTC. Translation: CSARDSLAGYEQYF.

This clonotype was counted at least ten times. CDR3 amino acids: CASSLKGVLQPQHF. The CDR3 nucleotides are TGTGCCAGCAGCTTAAAGGGAGTCTTGCAGCCCCAGCATTTT. The V call is TRBV7-2, the J call TRBJ1-5, with unresolved D. Per germline, CDR1 SGHTA and CDR2 FQGNSA. This CDR3 is 14 amino acids long. V dropped 2 bases and J dropped 7 bases, with 12 bases sitting between them.

This clonotype was picked up a small number of times. The genes are TRBV19 and TRBJ1-2, with 7 bases lining up with TRBD1. Trimming took 3 bases from V and 6 from J; bases not matched to a gene: 16. Germline values: CDR1 LNHDA, CDR2 SQIVND (reference sequence). The CDR3 loop spans 17 amino acids. CDR3 sequence: CASSIVSVGQEFHGYTF. CDR3 coding DNA: TGTGCCAGTAGTATTGTCTCAGTCGGACAGGAATTTCATGGCTACACCTTC.

The chain has TRBV10-3 and TRBJ1-2, with no clear D. CDR1 is ENHRY, CDR2 SYGVKD, per germline. The V and J ends lost 7 bases and 4 bases respectively, with 4 bases between them. This CDR3 is built from 10 residues. The CDR3 here is CAITTYGYTF. The CDR3 DNA follows: TGTGCCATCACGACCTATGGCTACACCTTC.

This chain joins TRBV19 and TRBJ1-5; D perhaps matches TRBD1 (5 bases). CDR3 length: 13 amino acids. Trimming removed 11 bases from V and 6 bases from J, with 17 bases in between. Looked up from germline, CDR1 is LNHDA and CDR2 is SQIVND (reference sequence). DNA for the CDR3: TGTGCCCCCGGGGCAGGGACGAGTCAGCCCCAGCATTTT. As protein: CAPGAGTSQPQHF.

This clonotype occurred a few times. V usage is TRBV6-5 and J usage is TRBJ1-1; possibly TRBD1 for D (6 bases). The V gene's germline CDR1 is MNHEY and CDR2 SVGAGI. V was shortened by 6 bases and J by 9 bases, with 26 bases between the two germline ends. This CDR3 has 16 residues. The CDR3 nucleotides read TGTGCCAGCAGCAGGGAGCAGGGGAGAGGCTGGAATCAAGCTTTCTTT. Protein: CASSREQGRGWNQAFF.

The chain carries TRBV7-9 and TRBJ1-5; D gene ambiguous. Trimming cost V 0 bases and J 3 bases, with 9 bases left between them. Germline lookup yields CDR1 SEHNR and CDR2 FQNEAQ (reference sequence). The CDR3 has 15 residues. CDR3 nucleotides: TGTGCCAGCAGCTTAGCGAATCTAGTCAATCAGCCCCAGCATTTT. It translates to CASSLANLVNQPQHF.

Remarks on this clonotype: The junction departs from the called germline gene at one end, perhaps through a read error. This sequence joins TRBV9 and TRBJ2-1, with D uncertain. Germline V gives CDR1 SGDLS, CDR2 YYNGEE. The CDR3 contains 13 residues. This CDR3 reads CASSLALYNEQFF. In nucleotides, the CDR3 is TGCGCCAGCAGCTTGGCTCTCTACAATGAGCAGTTCTTC.

The rearrangement joins TRBV28 to TRBJ1-2; no definite D call. With 7 bases removed from V and 4 bases from J, the gap between germline ends came to 16 bases. The CDR3 is made up of 14 amino acids. Germline CDR1 and CDR2: MDHEN and SYDVKM. The CDR3 here is CASTNPTYTYGYTF. CDR3 DNA: TGTGCCAGCACTAATCCCACTTACACCTATGGCTACACCTTC.

This clonotype was seen repeatedly, ten times or more. The rearrangement links TRBV15 to TRBJ1-1; D is perhaps TRBD1 (5 bases). The ends were cut back, 3 bases at V and 5 bases at J, with 16 bases in the middle. From germline, CDR1 is LNHNV and CDR2 YYDKDF (reference sequence). The CDR3 totals 15 residues. CDR3 in DNA: TGTGCCACCAGCAGTTATAAAGGGGCGCGGACTGAAGCTTTCTTT. It yields the protein CATSSYKGARTEAFF.

Remarks on this clonotype: This may stem from a read error, because a much larger clone lies one nucleotide away. This chain joins TRBV6-5 and TRBJ1-5; unclear D gene. Germline V gives CDR1 MNHEY, CDR2 SVGAGI. CDR3 length: 10 residues. V was trimmed by 4 bases and J by 9 bases, leaving 4 bases between them. The CDR3 spells CASSWGPQHF. In nucleotides, the CDR3 is TGTGCCAGCAGTTGGGGGCCCCAGCATTTT.

The rearrangement uses TRBV12-5 and TRBJ1-5; 7 bases map to TRBD1. CDR1 and CDR2 from the germline V gene are LGHNT and FRNRAP. V shed 1 base and J 5 bases; nucleotides not matched to a gene: 8. This CDR3 region has 16 residues. The DNA of the CDR3 is TGTGCTAGTGGTTTGGGCCTACAGGGGCCCCATCAGCCCCAGCATTTT. As protein: CASGLGLQGPHQPQHF.

The chain links TRBV19 to TRBJ1-2; TRBD1 aligns across 12 bases. Per the germline V gene, CDR1 is LNHDA and CDR2 is SQIVND (reference sequence). With V trimmed by 7 bases and J by 8 bases, 8 bases remained unmatched. The CDR3 is 14 amino acids. In nucleotides, the CDR3 is TGTGCCAGTACCCGGGACAGGGGGCGAGGCGGCTACACCTTC. Amino acid sequence: CASTRDRGRGGYTF.

This clonotype appeared a few times. The gene calls are TRBV13 and TRBJ1-6; D is unresolved. CDR3 length: 19 residues. V was trimmed by 0 bases and J by 8 bases, leaving 23 bases between them. Germline V gene data show CDR1 as PRHDT and CDR2 as FYEKMQ (reference sequence). CDR3 bases: TGTGCCAGCAGCTTAGGATCCCTCGGCACGACCAAGAATCATTCACCCCTCCACTTT. Translating it yields CASSLGSLGTTKNHSPLHF.

This clonotype has at least ten counts. The V gene is TRBV29-1, the J gene TRBJ1-1, with D unresolved. Germline V CDR1 and CDR2: SQVTM, ANQGSEA. The CDR3 extends over 14 amino acids. Trimming left V 5 bases short and J 0 bases short, with 13 bases between. The CDR3 coding sequence is TGCAGCGTTCCCCTCGCCGGGGTGAACACTGAAGCTTTCTTT. Residues: CSVPLAGVNTEAFF.

This clonotype appeared a few times. The J gene is TRBJ1-3, the V gene TRBV19; D is unclear. The CDR3 is 16 residues long. Trimming left V 0 bases short and J 2 bases short, with 11 bases between. Germline V gives CDR1 LNHDA, CDR2 SQIVND (reference sequence). CDR3 region: CASSIDRWIAGNTIYF. The CDR3 nucleotides are TGTGCCAGTAGTATAGATCGCTGGATCGCTGGAAACACCATATATTTT.

This clonotype was observed many times. In DNA form, the CDR3 reads TGTGCCACCAATACCGACAGCTCCTACGAGCAGTACTTC. This sequence encodes CATNTDSSYEQYF. The V gene is TRBV10-3, the J gene TRBJ2-7, with D maybe TRBD1 (5 bases). Trimming left V 10 bases short and J 0 bases short, with 13 bases between. CDR3 length: 13 residues. Germline V CDR1 and CDR2: ENHRY, SYGVKD.

This clonotype was counted only a few times. The V gene is TRBV6-6, the J gene TRBJ2-5, with 12 nucleotides matching TRBD2. The CDR3 has 16 amino acids. Germline V gene lookup returns CDR1 MNHNY and CDR2 SVGAGI (reference sequence). Trimming removed 5 bases from V and 1 base from J; junction bases left unmatched: 5. This CDR3 is CASSTGLAGPQETQYF. The CDR3 DNA reads TGTGCCAGCAGTACAGGACTAGCGGGGCCCCAAGAGACCCAGTACTTC.

The chain joins TRBV7-2 to TRBJ1-4, with 10 bases matching TRBD1. CDR1 SGHTA and CDR2 FQGNSA come from the germline V gene. There are 16 residues in the CDR3. V trimming: 5 bases; J trimming: 8 bases; junction bases outside the gene matches: 11. The CDR3 DNA reads TGTGCCAGCAGCCAGAAGAGTGGGGACAGGGGCGAAAAACTGTTTTTT. This codes for CASSQKSGDRGEKLFF.

This clonotype has a count of ten or more. The chain is built from TRBV6-6 and TRBJ2-7; weak D call: TRBD2 (6 bases). Germline V gene sequence: CDR1 MNHNY, CDR2 SVGAGI (reference sequence). This CDR3 comprises 13 residues. V was trimmed by 5 bases and J by 4 bases, leaving 12 bases between them. CDR3 DNA: TGTGCCAGCAGTAGGGAGGTTGGGTACGAGCAGTACTTC. It codes for CASSREVGYEQYF.

This clonotype showed up many times. The chain links TRBV7-2 to TRBJ2-6; 7 bases match TRBD1. From germline, CDR1 is SGHTA and CDR2 FQGNSA. V lost 9 bases to trimming and J lost 0 bases; unmatched junction nucleotides: 8. The length of the CDR3 is 16 residues. The CDR3 region is CASTKGTASGANVLTF. The CDR3 DNA follows: TGTGCCAGTACGAAGGGGACAGCCTCTGGGGCCAACGTCCTGACTTTC. The full variable domain, in which reference TRBV7-2 and TRBJ2-6 provide the parts outside the CDR3, is GAGVSQSPSNKVTEKGKDVELRCDPISGHTALYWYRQSLGQGLEFLIYFQGNSAPDKSGLPSDRFSAERTGGSVSTLTIQRTQQEDSAVYLCASTKGTASGANVLTFGAGSRLTVL.

As to this clonotype: One end of the junction fails to match germline, which may point to a read error. This chain joins TRBV2 and TRBJ1-5; TRBD1 matches 7 bases. Germline V gene sequence: CDR1 SNHLY, CDR2 FYNNEI. This CDR3 has 12 amino acids. This CDR3 is CAISSAQGAQHF. DNA for the CDR3: TGTGCCATCAGTTCCGCCCAGGGGGCCCAGCATTTT.

This chain joins TRBV24-1 and TRBJ2-5; 15 nucleotides align to TRBD2. Per the germline V gene, CDR1 is KGHDR and CDR2 is SFDVKD. The CDR3 totals 17 residues. Germline trimming cut 11 bases from V and 5 bases from J; bases unmatched to any gene: 14. CDR3 region: CASSPKGLAGGGETQYF. The CDR3 nucleotides read TGTGCCAGCAGCCCAAAGGGACTAGCGGGAGGAGGGGAGACCCAGTACTTC.